The present entry profiles one TCR beta chain with its context. Its antigen is unidentified. This record belongs to a study of T cell repertoires in cytomegalovirus infection. Broader study findings: The response measured ex vivo was dominated by TCR beta clonotypes (HLA-C-restricted and CMV-specific).

TCRdb processed the reads anew with MiXCR; each CDR3 protein has one entry. The sample lists about 300,000 distinct CDR3 sequences; around 9.1% were seen once. The V end lost 5 bases, the J end lost 3 bases, and 21 bases lay between the germline ends. The CDR3 has 16 residues. CDR1 is DFQATT and CDR2 is SNEGSKA in the germline V gene (reference sequence). The chain combines TRBV20-1 with TRBJ2-3, with D possibly being TRBD1 or TRBD2 (5 bases each). The sample taken for sequencing was PBMCs. The receptor was isolated from a human donor in good health (CMV status not recorded). Some clones in this sample may be carry-over from other donors' samples. CDR3 in amino acids: CSASTIQGWGTDTQYF. The CDR3 nucleotides are TGCAGTGCTTCGACTATTCAAGGTTGGGGGACAGATACGCAGTATTTT.